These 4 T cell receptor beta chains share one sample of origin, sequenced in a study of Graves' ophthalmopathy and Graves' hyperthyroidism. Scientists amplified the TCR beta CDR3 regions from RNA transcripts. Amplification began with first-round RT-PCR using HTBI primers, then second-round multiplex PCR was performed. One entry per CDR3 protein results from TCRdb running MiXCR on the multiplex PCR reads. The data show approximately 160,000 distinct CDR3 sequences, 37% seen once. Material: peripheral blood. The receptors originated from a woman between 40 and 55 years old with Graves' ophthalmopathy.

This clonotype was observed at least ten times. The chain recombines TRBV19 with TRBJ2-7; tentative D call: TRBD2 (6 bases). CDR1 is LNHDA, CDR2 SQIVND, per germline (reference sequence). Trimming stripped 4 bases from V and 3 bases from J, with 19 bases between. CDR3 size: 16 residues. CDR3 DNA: TGTGCCAGTAGTACCATAGCGGTTTTGGGGTACTACGAGCAGTACTTC. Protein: CASSTIAVLGYYEQYF.

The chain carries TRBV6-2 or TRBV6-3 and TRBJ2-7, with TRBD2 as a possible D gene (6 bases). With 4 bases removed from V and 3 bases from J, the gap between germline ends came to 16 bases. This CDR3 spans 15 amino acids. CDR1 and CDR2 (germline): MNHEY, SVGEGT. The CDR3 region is CASSSPRRRDYEQYF. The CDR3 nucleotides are TGTGCCAGCAGTTCGCCGAGGCGGAGGGACTACGAGCAGTACTTC.

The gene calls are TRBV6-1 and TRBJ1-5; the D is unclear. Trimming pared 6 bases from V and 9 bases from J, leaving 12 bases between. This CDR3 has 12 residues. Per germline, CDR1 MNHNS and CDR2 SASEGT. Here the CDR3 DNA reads TGTGCCAGCAGCCGGCTGGATCGGCCCCAGCATTTT. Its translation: CASSRLDRPQHF.

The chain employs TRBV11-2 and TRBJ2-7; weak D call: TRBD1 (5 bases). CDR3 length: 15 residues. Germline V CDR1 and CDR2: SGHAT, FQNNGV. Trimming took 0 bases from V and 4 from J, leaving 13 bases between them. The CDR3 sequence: CASSLDPGSTYEQYF. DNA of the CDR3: TGTGCCAGCAGCTTAGACCCAGGGTCCACATACGAGCAGTACTTC.